Below, 2 T cell receptor beta chains from the same sample are listed, as sequenced in a study of identical twins. TCRdb ran MiXCR on the 5' RACE reads and lists one entry per CDR3 protein. The data show around 280,000 distinct CDR3 sequences, under 9.5% seen once. The same data also went into a second study, on yellow fever vaccine responses in identical twins.

Sequenced material: memory (CD45RO+) T cells sorted from blood. The source is a woman aged 18 to 35 in good health.

The rearrangement uses TRBV20-1 and TRBJ2-7; D unclear. V lost 6 bases and J 6 bases, leaving 21 bases between the germline ends. Looked up from germline, CDR1 is DFQATT and CDR2 is SNEGSKA (reference sequence). The CDR3 is made up of 14 amino acids. CDR3 sequence (DNA): TGCAGTGCCACTCTTGGGAACCAAGGGCTCGAGCAGTACTTC. Protein: CSATLGNQGLEQYF.

This clonotype has a handful of counts. The chain recombines TRBV7-2 with TRBJ2-3, with 7 bases aligning to TRBD2. Losses at the gene ends were 5 bases for V and 4 bases for J; bases not matched to a gene: 3. The length of the CDR3 is 13 residues. CDR1 is SGHTA, CDR2 FQGNSA, per germline. CDR3 nucleotide sequence: TGTGCCAGCAGCCGGGACTATTCAGATACGCAGTATTTT. This encodes CASSRDYSDTQYF.